The 9 T cell receptor beta chains presented below share a single source sample, sequenced in a study of blood T cell repertoires in COVID-19. The method was immunoSEQ multiplex PCR; TCRdb's version includes in-frame clones alone and lacks a portion of them. This table holds about 180,000 clones, approximately 85% found once. Material for sequencing was peripheral blood. These receptors were obtained from a human donor with active or convalescent COVID-19. The donor label of this sample is uncertain.

J is TRBJ2-1 and V is TRBV5-1; D is uncertain. Deletions cut 4 bases from V and 1 base from J, with 12 bases between. There are 15 residues in the CDR3. Germline V lookup: CDR1 SGHRS, CDR2 YFSETQ. CDR3 DNA: TGCGCCAGCAGCCCAACAGCACCGTCCTACAATGAGCAGTTCTTC. Encoded protein: CASSPTAPSYNEQFF.

The chain carries TRBV28 and TRBJ1-1, with D unclear. Trimming shortened V by 1 base and J by 1 base, and 13 bases separated the two germline ends. Germline V CDR1 and CDR2: MDHEN, SYDVKM. The CDR3 consists of 16 residues. CDR3 sequence reads: CASSLLIEGRNTEAFF. The DNA of the CDR3 is TGTGCCAGCAGTTTATTGATTGAGGGTAGGAACACTGAAGCTTTCTTT.

The gene calls are TRBV2 and TRBJ1-3; the match to TRBD1 covers 7 bases. CDR1 is SNHLY and CDR2 is FYNNEI in the germline V gene. V shed 3 bases and J 2 bases; nucleotides not matched to a gene: 4. The CDR3 runs 15 residues. CDR3 nucleotides: TGTGCCAGCAGTGATGGTCAGGGGGCTGGAAACACCATATATTTT. Its protein product is CASSDGQGAGNTIYF.

The rearrangement uses TRBV6-2 or TRBV6-3 and TRBJ1-1; 9 bases are shared with TRBD1. The V segment lost 5 bases and the J segment 4 bases; nucleotides outside the gene matches: 5. From germline, CDR1 is MNHEY and CDR2 SVGEGT. The CDR3 covers 14 residues. Written as DNA, the CDR3 is TGTGCCAGCAGTACCGGACAGGGGTTCACTGAAGCTTTCTTT. Amino acid sequence: CASSTGQGFTEAFF.

This rearrangement joins TRBV5-1 to TRBJ2-1; TRBD2 agrees at 10 bases. This CDR3 has 17 residues. After removal of 0 bases from V and 2 bases from J, the junction contained 5 bases not matched to a gene. Germline-derived CDR1 and CDR2 are SGHRS and YFSETQ. Written as DNA, the CDR3 is TGCGCCAGCAGCTTGGTCTTAACTAGCGGGACCTACAATGAGCAGTTCTTC. Protein sequence: CASSLVLTSGTYNEQFF.

The gene calls are TRBV5-1 and TRBJ2-3; 14 bases are shared with TRBD2. CDR3 length: 16 residues. The germline gives CDR1 SGHRS, CDR2 YFSETQ. Trimming at V came to 4 bases and at J to 4 bases, leaving 5 bases not matched to a gene. This CDR3 is CASSPRLAGGADTQYF. As DNA, the CDR3 is TGCGCCAGCAGCCCACGACTAGCGGGAGGGGCAGATACGCAGTATTTT.

The chain employs TRBV5-1 and TRBJ2-6; weak D call: TRBD1 (5 bases). Per the germline V gene, CDR1 is SGHRS and CDR2 is YFSETQ. This CDR3 is 14 amino acids long. V shed 5 bases and J shed 3 bases, with 9 bases lying between them. The CDR3 DNA is TGCGCCAGCAGGGCAGGGTATGGGGCCAACGTCCTGACTTTC. Protein: CASRAGYGANVLTF.

This clone was seen once. This chain connects TRBV30 to TRBJ1-1; no firm D call. Deletions cut 2 bases from V and 5 bases from J, with 12 bases between. This CDR3 is 13 amino acids long. CDR1 GTSNPN and CDR2 SVGIG come from the germline V gene (reference sequence). The CDR3 coding sequence is TGTGCCTGGAGTTCGACGGCCGGGACTGAAGCTTTCTTT. Protein: CAWSSTAGTEAFF.

The rearrangement links TRBV3-1 (or the pseudogene TRBV3-2) to TRBJ1-2; D is ambiguous. V lost 3 bases, J lost 8 bases, and 19 bases lay in between. Germline loops: CDR1 LGHDT, CDR2 YNNKEL (reference sequence). There are 15 residues in the CDR3. CDR3 loop: CASSHDRTRVEGYTF. The CDR3 bases are TGTGCCAGCAGCCACGACCGCACGCGGGTGGAGGGCTACACCTTC.